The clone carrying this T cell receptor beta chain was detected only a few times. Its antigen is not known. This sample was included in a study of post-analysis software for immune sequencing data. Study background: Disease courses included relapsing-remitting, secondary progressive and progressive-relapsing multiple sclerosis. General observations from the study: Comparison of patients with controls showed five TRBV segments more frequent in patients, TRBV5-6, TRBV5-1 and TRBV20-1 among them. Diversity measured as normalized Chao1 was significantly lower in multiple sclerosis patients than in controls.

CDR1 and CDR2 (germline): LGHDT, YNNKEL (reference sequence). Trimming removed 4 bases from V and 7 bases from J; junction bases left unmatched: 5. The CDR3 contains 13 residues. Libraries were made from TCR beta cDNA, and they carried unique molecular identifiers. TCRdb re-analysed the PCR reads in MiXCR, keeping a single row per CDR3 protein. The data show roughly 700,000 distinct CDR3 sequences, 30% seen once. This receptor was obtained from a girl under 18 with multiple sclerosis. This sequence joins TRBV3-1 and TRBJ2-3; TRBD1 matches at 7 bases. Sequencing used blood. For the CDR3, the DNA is TGTGCCAGCAGCCGCCGGACAGGAAATACGCAGTATTTT. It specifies CASSRRTGNTQYF.